This paragraph reports one T cell receptor beta chain. Its antigen has not been determined. Base qualities are not recorded, but no much larger clone differs from it by a single base. The trial excluded patients who had a history of autoimmune disease or who were on systemic immunosuppression. Peripheral blood for TCR sequencing was drawn from every dose cohort at baseline, at cycle 4 day 1 and at cycle 7 day 1. Samples came from an open-label, multicenter, first-in-human phase I dose-escalation trial of ivuxolimab. Adults with locally advanced or metastatic melanoma, renal cell carcinoma, hepatocellular carcinoma or head and neck squamous cell carcinoma were enrolled in the trial. Before TCR sequencing, CD4+ T cells and CD8+ T cells from peripheral blood were sorted into separate populations. For sequencing of the TCRbeta CDR3 region, genomic DNA was extracted from the sorted cells. TCRbeta CDR3 regions were sequenced using the immunoSEQ Assay. Here the immuneACCESS table is served through TCRdb, limited to in-frame sequences with V and J called. Missing clones are a known gap in these copies; in checked studies unresolved V genes cover under half, and the rest lacks a known reason. In this sample the table shows tens of thousands of clones, about 87% of which occur a single time. The top ten clonotypes cover about 1.7% of the sample.

As encoded in the germline V gene, CDR1 is MNHEY while CDR2 is SVGAGI. Its CDR3 holds 16 amino acids, cysteine through phenylalanine. Just CDR3 DNA is preserved here, 48 bases in frame from base 1. A distance of 13 bases separates the germline ends of V and J, which lose 1 base and 1 base respectively. The entry originates in a study of OX40 agonist ivuxolimab in advanced cancers. Concerning the study at large: The costimulatory receptor OX40 (CD134) was targeted by ivuxolimab, a fully human IgG2 agonistic monoclonal antibody. Intravenous ivuxolimab was administered to patients every 2 weeks at six dose levels: 0.01, 0.1, 0.3, 1.5, 3 and 10 mg/kg. Among the roughly 50 dose-escalation patients, around 19 had hepatocellular carcinoma, roughly 15 melanoma, 9 renal cell carcinoma and 9 head and neck cancer. In the dose-escalation cohort, around four fifths of patients were male, and the mean age was roughly 60 years, with a range of about 20 to 79. Patients were allowed to have had prior anti-PD-1, anti-PD-L1 or anti-CTLA-4 therapy, and more than 30% of the dose-escalation patients had previously received checkpoint inhibitors. Three dose-escalation patients achieved partial responses, one with hepatocellular carcinoma and two with cutaneous melanoma. The point of sequencing TCRbeta in the periphery was to test whether ivuxolimab changed TCR sequence diversity and drove clonal T-cell expansion. The paper covers the monotherapy dose-escalation part of the phase I ivuxolimab trial, which included N of about 50 patients. General study outcomes and caveats: Antigen specificity was not determined for the clonally expanded peripheral T cells. Low levels of normalized T-cell clonal expansion were also seen in some patients who did not respond. At doses of 0.1 to 3.0 mg/kg, clonal expansion of both CD4+ and CD8+ T cells in blood was seen between baseline and week 6. Partial responders in the 0.1-3.0 mg/kg groups had among the lowest normalized peripheral clonal expansion, especially among CD8+ T cells. On average, CD8+ T cells showed more expanded clones than CD4+ T cells after ivuxolimab.

The V and J segments used are TRBV6-5 and TRBJ1-1; the D segment cannot be called with confidence. The sequencing used CD4+ or CD8+ T cells sorted from blood, collected in a trial of the OX40 agonist ivuxolimab. The receptor comes from an adult with an advanced solid tumor such as melanoma, head and neck, liver or kidney cancer. The sequenced DNA is TGTGCCAGCAGTTACTATCGCCTTACAGCGAACACTGAAGCTTTCTTT. Its amino acids are CASSYYRLTANTEAFF.